One and the same sample provided the 19 T cell receptor beta chains below, sequenced in a study of regulatory T cells in long-lasting Graves disease. Time point indicated: persistent/refractory GD, antithyroid drugs over 5 years with positive TRAb. Isolated PBMC RNA provided the starting material for the TCR library. Arm-PCR with iRepertoire HTBI primers amplified the CDR3 regions for these TCR beta libraries. Using its own MiXCR run on the multiplex PCR reads, TCRdb lists one record per CDR3 protein. This table holds approximately 360,000 distinct CDR3 sequences, roughly 23% found once. This sample comprised peripheral blood mononuclear cells (PBMCs), obtained when the disease was refractory, from a patient treated with antithyroid drugs. The source is a woman aged 40-49 years with Graves disease.

This clonotype has more than one count but fewer than ten. The J gene is TRBJ2-5, the V gene TRBV20-1, with D perhaps matching TRBD2 (6 bases). The germline gives CDR1 DFQATT, CDR2 SNEGSKA (reference sequence). The CDR3 has 14 amino acids. CDR3 DNA sequence: TGCAGCGCGAGTTGGTGGGAGGAACAAGAGACCCAGTACTTC. Translated, it gives CSASWWEEQETQYF.

This clonotype has at least ten counts. This rearrangement joins TRBV6-1 to TRBJ1-1; D gene ambiguous. Trimming pared 2 bases from V and 6 bases from J, leaving 4 bases between. Per germline, CDR1 MNHNS and CDR2 SASEGT. The CDR3 contains 11 residues. The CDR3 reads CASSEFSEAFF. As DNA, the CDR3 is TGTGCCAGCAGTGAATTCTCTGAAGCTTTCTTT.

The chain carries TRBV28 and TRBJ2-3; 7 nucleotides align to TRBD1. Germline V gives CDR1 MDHEN, CDR2 SYDVKM. The CDR3 length is 16 residues. Trimming cost V 3 bases and J 3 bases; bases outside gene matches: 9. CDR3 coding DNA: TGTGCCAGCAGTTTGTGGCAGGGGGTTCCTACAGATACGCAGTATTTT. Its protein product is CASSLWQGVPTDTQYF.

The chain links TRBV2 to TRBJ2-5; 10 positions match TRBD2. CDR3 length: 17 residues. From germline, CDR1 is SNHLY and CDR2 FYNNEI. V lost 7 bases and J lost 4; bases outside the gene matches: 15. The chain's CDR3 is CASNARTSGSSRETQYF. Here the CDR3 DNA reads TGTGCCAGCAATGCTAGGACTAGCGGTTCAAGCCGAGAGACCCAGTACTTC.

This clonotype came up a few times. The gene calls are TRBV19 and TRBJ2-7, with 11 bases lining up with TRBD2. V gave up 3 bases and J gave up 2 bases; unmatched junction bases: 12. Germline CDR1 and CDR2: LNHDA and SQIVND (reference sequence). The CDR3 covers 18 residues. CDR3 nucleotides: TGTGCCAGTAGTATGGCGGTAGCGGGAGGGCCTTCCGCCTACGAGCAGTACTTC. Protein: CASSMAVAGGPSAYEQYF.

The rearrangement links TRBV11-2 to TRBJ2-7, with TRBD1 matching over 8 bases. The CDR3 is made up of 17 amino acids. V lost 1 base and J lost 4; bases outside the gene matches: 12. Germline V lookup: CDR1 SGHAT, CDR2 FQNNGV. In DNA, the CDR3 is TGTGCCAGCAGCTTAGGGGGCAGGGGGCTACCAACTTACGAGCAGTACTTC. It yields the protein CASSLGGRGLPTYEQYF.

This clonotype was picked up many times. The rearrangement joins TRBV28 to TRBJ1-3; D not resolved. The germline V and J ends were trimmed by 6 bases and 9 bases, with 21 bases remaining between them. The germline V gene encodes CDR1 MDHEN and CDR2 SYDVKM. The CDR3 is 15 amino acids. The CDR3 coding sequence is TGTGCCAGCAGGACCACTCATGAGGGAGCATCCACCATATATTTT. Protein product: CASRTTHEGASTIYF.

CDR3 nucleotide sequence: TGTGCCAGCAGCGAAACTTCGGGCCTACCTTCGGCGGCCTACGAGCAGTACTTC. It translates to CASSETSGLPSAAYEQYF. The chain links TRBV13 to TRBJ2-7; D remains unclear. The CDR3 has 18 amino acids. Trimming pared 5 bases from V and 2 bases from J, leaving 25 bases between. Germline V lookup: CDR1 PRHDT, CDR2 FYEKMQ (reference sequence).

The chain carries TRBV25-1 and TRBJ2-3; D call uncertain. The CDR3 is 12 amino acids. Germline loops: CDR1 MGHDK, CDR2 SYGVNS. The V end lost 3 bases, the J end lost 4 bases, and 5 bases lay between the germline ends. CDR3 residues: CASSEFSDTQYF. The CDR3 coding sequence is TGTGCCAGCAGTGAGTTCTCAGATACGCAGTATTTT.

The rearrangement links TRBV6-9 to TRBJ2-7; TRBD2 agrees at 7 bases. Germline V lookup: CDR1 MNHGY, CDR2 SVAAGI. This CDR3 region has 14 residues. Trimming took 3 bases from V and 1 from J; bases not matched to a gene: 3. CDR3 DNA sequence: TGTGCCAGCAGTTACGGGGGGTTTTCCTACGAGCAGTACTTC. This encodes CASSYGGFSYEQYF.

This clonotype turned up a few times. The chain uses TRBV27 and TRBJ1-5, with D possibly TRBD1 on 6 matching bases. This CDR3 has 15 residues. In germline, CDR1 is MNHEY, CDR2 SMNVEV (reference sequence). V lost 2 bases, J lost 6 bases, and 14 bases lay in between. CDR3 sequence (DNA): TGTGCCAGCAGTTTAAGTCTGGGGGGCTTTCAGCCCCAGCATTTT. Translating gives CASSLSLGGFQPQHF.

This clonotype occurred many times. The chain has TRBV28 and TRBJ2-5, with TRBD2 matching 8 bases. The J segment lost 5 bases and the V segment lost 5 bases, leaving 25 bases of the junction unmatched. The germline gives CDR1 MDHEN, CDR2 SYDVKM. The CDR3 is 20 amino acids. CDR3 amino acids: CASSLAYRGGAGVPRETQYF. The CDR3 DNA reads TGTGCCAGCAGTCTAGCCTACCGAGGGGGAGCGGGAGTCCCCAGGGAGACCCAGTACTTC.

The CDR3 region is CASSLGTPRDGWSTDTQYF. CDR3 in DNA: TGTGCCAGCAGCTTAGGGACCCCCCGGGACGGATGGAGCACAGATACGCAGTATTTT. The gene calls are TRBV13 and TRBJ2-3, with D perhaps being TRBD1 or TRBD2 (5 bases each). Per germline, CDR1 PRHDT and CDR2 FYEKMQ (reference sequence). V gave up 0 bases and J gave up 0 bases, with 19 bases separating them. The CDR3 covers 19 residues.

This clonotype occurred a few times. CDR3 in amino acids: CASRTRTVSSYEQYF. DNA for the CDR3: TGTGCCAGCCGAACAAGGACCGTGAGCTCCTACGAGCAGTACTTC. V and J are TRBV25-1 and TRBJ2-7, with unresolved D. CDR3 length equals 15 residues. The V gene lost 8 bases and the J gene lost 0 bases, with 17 bases spanning the gap. Per the germline V gene, CDR1 is MGHDK and CDR2 is SYGVNS.

The CDR3: CASSEGYWDSTEAFF. CDR3 in DNA: TGTGCCAGCAGTGAAGGCTATTGGGACAGCACTGAAGCTTTCTTT. The V gene is TRBV2, the J gene TRBJ1-1; 7 positions match TRBD1. The junction had 6 bases not matched to a gene; V was cut back by 1 base and J by 4 bases. The length of the CDR3 is 15 residues. Germline values: CDR1 SNHLY, CDR2 FYNNEI.

This chain links TRBV2 with TRBJ2-1; 7 bases fit TRBD2. The CDR3 runs to 13 residues. Losses at the gene ends were 8 bases for V and 3 bases for J; bases not matched to a gene: 4. Germline assignment: CDR1 SNHLY and CDR2 FYNNEI. CDR3 bases: TGTGCCAGCCAGGGCGGGGGCTACAATGAGCAGTTCTTC. Its protein is CASQGGGYNEQFF.

The chain links TRBV7-2 to TRBJ2-5; 8 bases fit TRBD2. The CDR3 loop spans 13 amino acids. V was pared by 5 bases and J by 7 bases, with 6 bases of the junction left unmatched. In germline, CDR1 is SGHTA, CDR2 FQGNSA. CDR3 in amino acids: CASSGGRGGTQYF. CDR3 nucleotide sequence: TGTGCCAGCAGCGGGGGCCGGGGGGGGACCCAGTACTTC.

Remarks on this clonotype: A junction end diverges from the germline sequence, so it may reflect a read error. The CDR3 DNA reads as TGTGCTGGTGGTCTTATGGAGGGGGGGTGGTCCTACGAGCAGTACTTC. Translated: CAGGLMEGGWSYEQYF. The chain uses TRBV12-5 and TRBJ2-7, with D maybe TRBD2 (7 bases). The CDR3 has 16 amino acids. Germline V gene data show CDR1 as LGHNT and CDR2 as FRNRAP. Combining the CDR3 with reference TRBV12-5 and TRBJ2-7 gives the whole variable domain DARVTQTPRHKVTEMGQEVTMRCQPILGHNTVFWYRQTMMQGLELLAYFRNRAPLDDSGMPKDRFSAEMPDATLATLKIQPSEPRDSAVYFCAGGLMEGGWSYEQYFGPGTRLTVT.

This chain joins TRBV19 and TRBJ1-3; D uncertain. V was pared by 6 bases and J by 4 bases, with 7 bases between. Germline lookup yields CDR1 LNHDA and CDR2 SQIVND (reference sequence). CDR3 length equals 12 residues. The CDR3 sequence is CASRKTGNTIYF. CDR3 coding DNA: TGTGCCAGTAGGAAGACAGGAAACACCATATATTTT.